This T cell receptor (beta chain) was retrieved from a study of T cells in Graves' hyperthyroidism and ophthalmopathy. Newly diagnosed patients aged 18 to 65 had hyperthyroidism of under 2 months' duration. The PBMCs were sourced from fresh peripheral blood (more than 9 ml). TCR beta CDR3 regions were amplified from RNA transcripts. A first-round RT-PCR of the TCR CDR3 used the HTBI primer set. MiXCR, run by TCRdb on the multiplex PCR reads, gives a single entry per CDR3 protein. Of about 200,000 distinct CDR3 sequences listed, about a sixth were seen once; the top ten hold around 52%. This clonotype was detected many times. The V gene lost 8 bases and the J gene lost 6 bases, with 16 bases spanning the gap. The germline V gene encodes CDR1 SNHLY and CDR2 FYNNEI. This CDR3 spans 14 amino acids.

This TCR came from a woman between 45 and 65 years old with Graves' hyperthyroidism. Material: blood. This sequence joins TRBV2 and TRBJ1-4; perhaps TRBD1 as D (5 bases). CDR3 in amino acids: CASSTPGQDEKLFF. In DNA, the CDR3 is TGTGCCAGCTCCACACCAGGGCAGGATGAAAAACTGTTTTTT.